The 9 T cell receptor beta chains in this list originate from one sample, sequenced in a study of OX40 agonist ivuxolimab in advanced cancers. The protocol was immunoSEQ multiplex PCR, while the TCRdb copy is restricted to in-frame clones and leaves out a portion. The sample holds about 77,000 clones; around 90% are singletons and the top ten take 6.2%. Here the sequenced sample was CD4+ or CD8+ T cells sorted from blood, taken in a trial of the OX40 agonist ivuxolimab. These receptor sequences come from an adult with an advanced solid tumor such as melanoma, head and neck, liver or kidney cancer.

This clone was seen a few times. The J gene is TRBJ1-1, the V gene TRBV19; 9 nucleotides align to TRBD1. J lost 6 bases, V lost 5 bases, and 7 bases had no gene match. The CDR3 has 14 amino acids. CDR1 and CDR2 (germline): LNHDA, SQIVND (reference sequence). The CDR3 loop reads CASSVGTGIAEAFF. CDR3 nucleotides: TGTGCCAGTAGTGTGGGGACAGGGATCGCTGAAGCTTTCTTT.

The chain employs TRBV7-9 and TRBJ1-2; no clear D. This CDR3 spans 10 amino acids. Germline V gene lookup returns CDR1 SEHNR and CDR2 FQNEAQ (reference sequence). With 4 bases removed from V and 5 bases from J, the gap between germline ends came to 2 bases. For the CDR3, the DNA is TGTGCCAGCAGCTCGTATGGCTACACCTTC. It codes for CASSSYGYTF.

V is TRBV5-1 and J is TRBJ2-7; 7 bases agree with TRBD1. V shed 3 bases and J 2 bases; nucleotides not matched to a gene: 5. CDR3 length equals 14 residues. From germline, CDR1 is SGHRS and CDR2 YFSETQ. In nucleotides, the CDR3 is TGCGCCAGCAGCTCAAGGACAGGAGCCTACGAGCAGTACTTC. Translating gives CASSSRTGAYEQYF.

J is TRBJ2-3 and V is TRBV9; D uncertain. Trimming stripped 4 bases from V and 0 bases from J, with 12 bases between. CDR1 and CDR2 (germline): SGDLS, YYNGEE. There are 15 residues in the CDR3. This CDR3 reads CASSTLSASTDTQYF. DNA of the CDR3: TGTGCCAGCAGCACCCTTTCCGCTAGCACAGATACGCAGTATTTT.

V usage is TRBV5-5 and J usage is TRBJ1-5, with a weak D call TRBD1 (5 bases). CDR1 is SGHKS and CDR2 is YYEKEE in the germline V gene (reference sequence). The CDR3 extends over 14 amino acids. V lost 0 bases to trimming and J lost 7 bases, with 11 bases between them. The CDR3 DNA is TGTGCCAGCAGCTTGGAGACCGGGGGGCAGCCCCAGCATTTT. Translating gives CASSLETGGQPQHF.

The chain joins TRBV7-6 to TRBJ1-1; D unresolved. The CDR3 is 14 amino acids. CDR1 is SGHVS, CDR2 FNYEAQ, per germline. V was clipped by 2 bases and J by 5 bases, with 12 bases between them. The CDR3 nucleotides read TGTGCCAGCAGCTTAAAGGCTCGGGGAACTGAAGCTTTCTTT. Its protein is CASSLKARGTEAFF.

The V gene is TRBV7-8, the J gene TRBJ2-7, with D possibly being TRBD2 (6 bases). V was pared by 3 bases and J by 5 bases, with 11 bases between. The germline CDR1 and CDR2 sequences are SGHVS and FQNEAQ. The CDR3 consists of 13 residues. This CDR3 reads CASSLGRGNEQYF. DNA for the CDR3: TGTGCCAGCAGCTTGGGGCGGGGAAACGAGCAGTACTTC.

The chain's CDR3 is CASSVELHWDEQYF. Written as DNA, the CDR3 is TGTGCCAGCAGCGTAGAACTTCATTGGGACGAGCAGTACTTC. The chain has TRBV9 and TRBJ2-7; D uncertain. The CDR3 is made up of 14 amino acids. V was cut by 0 bases and J by 5 bases, with 12 bases left in between. The germline V gene has CDR1 SGDLS and CDR2 YYNGEE.

V usage is TRBV10-3 and J usage is TRBJ2-7; tentative D call: TRBD1 (5 bases). The germline CDR1 and CDR2 sequences are ENHRY and SYGVKD. Trimming stripped 4 bases from V and 0 bases from J, with 10 bases between. The CDR3 is 14 amino acids. In nucleotides, the CDR3 is TGTGCCATCAGTGTAAGACAGATCTCCTACGAGCAGTACTTC. This encodes CAISVRQISYEQYF.